The following is a TCR beta chain sequence with its context. Its specificity is unknown. A read error may account for a junction end that differs from germline. Germline V gene sequence: CDR1 SQVTM, CDR2 ANQGSEA. This CDR3 comprises 12 residues. The data stem from a study of T cells in Graves' hyperthyroidism and ophthalmopathy. About the study: The initial diagnosis was the point when peripheral blood was collected, ahead of any treatment.

Patients showing uncontrolled infection, other autoimmune disease, pregnancy or lactation were ineligible. Authors of the study amplified TCR beta CDR3 regions from RNA transcripts. HTBI primers were employed in a first-round RT-PCR of the TCR CDR3. TCRdb used MiXCR to reprocess the multiplex PCR reads, holding one entry per CDR3 protein. This table has about 530,000 distinct CDR3 sequences, over 15% appearing once. Regarding the study as a whole: A 13 V-J model separated ophthalmopathy from stable hyperthyroidism. Expanded thyroid clonotypes (above 0.001) were mostly also found in blood.

This clonotype was sampled from a woman between 18 and 29 years old with Graves' ophthalmopathy. The sequencing sample was made of blood. The J gene is TRBJ2-7, the V gene TRBV29-1; D remains ambiguous. CDR3 DNA: TGCAGCGTTCAAGACAACTCCTACGAGCAGTACTTC. Translation: CSVQDNSYEQYF.